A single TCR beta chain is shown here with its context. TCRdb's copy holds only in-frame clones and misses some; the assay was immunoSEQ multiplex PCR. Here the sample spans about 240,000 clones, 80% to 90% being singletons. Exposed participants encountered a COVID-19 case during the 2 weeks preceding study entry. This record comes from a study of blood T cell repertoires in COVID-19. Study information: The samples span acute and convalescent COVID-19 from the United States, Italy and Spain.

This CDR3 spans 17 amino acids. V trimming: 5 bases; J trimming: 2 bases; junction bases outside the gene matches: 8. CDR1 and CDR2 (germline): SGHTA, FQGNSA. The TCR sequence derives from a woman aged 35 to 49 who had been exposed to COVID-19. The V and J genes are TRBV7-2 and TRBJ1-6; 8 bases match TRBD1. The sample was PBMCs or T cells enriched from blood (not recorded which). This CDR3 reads CASSLSTGDAYNSPLHF. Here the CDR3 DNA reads TGTGCCAGCAGCCTATCGACAGGGGATGCCTATAATTCACCCCTCCACTTT.